The rows below give T cell receptor beta chains drawn from one sample of a study of cytomegalovirus exposure and HLA in healthy donors. TCRdb keeps only in-frame clones here, not all; method: immunoSEQ multiplex PCR. Of around 55,000 clones listed, approximately 71% are singletons. Sequencing used PBMCs. The source of these receptors is a middle-aged man in good health and CMV-seropositive. CDR3s leave out the opening cysteine and the closing phenylalanine or tryptophan. Each record gives: clone size, V gene, J gene, CDR3 protein. Size values are once, few and many counts, or a class for expanded clones, and some rows have none.

.	TRBV7-3	TRBJ2-1	ASSPPGGKQF
.	TRBV6-1	TRBJ1-5	ASSKRQAPQPQH
.	TRBV5-6	TRBJ1-2	ASILQGYYGYT
.	TRBV19	TRBJ1-1	ASSIRAGTGLNTEAF
.	TRBV4-3	TRBJ2-3	ASSQDRGGMPDTQY
.	TRBV5-4	TRBJ2-5	ASREGLDGTQY
.	TRBV9	TRBJ1-1	ASSPGGGSMNTEAF
.	TRBV5-1	TRBJ2-5	ASTGGGETQY
few	TRBV5-5	TRBJ2-2	ASSLNRAGELF
.	TRBV7-2	TRBJ2-1	ASSLVAGANEQF
.	TRBV19	TRBJ1-6	ASNPSSYNSPLH
.	TRBV4-1	TRBJ2-7	ASSQGLSYEQY
.	TRBV14	TRBJ2-7	ASSSYRAPLYEQY
.	TRBV9	TRBJ1-2	ASSVALGGTAGFNYGYT
once	TRBV25-1	TRBJ1-2	ATGQGNYGYT
.	TRBV20-1	TRBJ2-7	SARQGYEQY
.	TRBV6-5	TRBJ2-3	ASSYPGASTDTQY
.	TRBV6-5	TRBJ1-4	ASSLDRGHEKLF
.	TRBV7-9	TRBJ2-7	ASSPGGGTDNAYEQY
.	TRBV7-9	TRBJ2-5	ASSFPGVQETQY
.	TRBV6-5	TRBJ1-4	ASMPTGGNEKLF
once	TRBV7-8	TRBJ2-7	ASSPRVAGASYEQY
.	TRBV5-1	TRBJ2-3	ASRLAVYTDTQY
.	TRBV5-6	TRBJ1-1	ASAPTVNTEAF
.	TRBV6-6	TRBJ2-7	ASSPDNYEQY
.	TRBV5-4	TRBJ2-1	ASSQGLAGSTQNNEQF
.	TRBV2	TRBJ1-5	ASSARTVYQPQH
.	TRBV5-4	TRBJ2-5	ASSLNRGLEGTQY
.	TRBV7-2	TRBJ2-5	ASSQQSASGGLQTQY
.	TRBV2	TRBJ1-5	ASTRGSNQPQH
.	TRBV19	TRBJ1-2	ASPMTGRDGAFFGYT
.	TRBV18	TRBJ2-7	ASSREGQDYEQY
.	TRBV11-2	TRBJ2-7	ASSPIRGEQY
.	TRBV19	TRBJ2-7	ASSIGTRGGDEQY
.	TRBV9	TRBJ2-5	ASSRIEGGETQY
.	TRBV4-1	TRBJ2-1	ASSQMDLISYNEQF
.	TRBV6-5	TRBJ1-2	ASSYVAGGAGGYT
.	TRBV14	TRBJ2-3	ASSFRGKLTDTQY
.	TRBV6-5	TRBJ2-7	ASSYAAGSTYEQY
.	TRBV7-2	TRBJ1-6	ASSPGQGGSPLH
.	TRBV27	TRBJ2-4	ASSLFPMDRDGNIQY
.	TRBV7-8	TRBJ2-7	ASSSGLAGPYEQY
few	TRBV30	TRBJ1-2	AWSVKDSANYGYT
.	TRBV28	TRBJ1-2	ASTPTGYYGYT
.	TRBV5-1	TRBJ1-4	ASSLGGRGTTNEKLF
.	TRBV15	TRBJ2-5	ATSREGRKTQY
.	TRBV4-3	TRBJ2-3	ASSQESGSTDTQY
.	TRBV4-2	TRBJ1-2	ASSFRGGYT
.	TRBV5-8	TRBJ2-2	ASRGGLGGELF
.	TRBV18	TRBJ1-2	ASSPGSQGSGYT
.	TRBV9	TRBJ1-2	ASSADRSPGYGYT
.	TRBV5-1	TRBJ2-7	ASSDLAGYEQY
.	TRBV5-8	TRBJ1-4	ASSWEGEKLF
.	TRBV7-2	TRBJ2-4	ASSGYSKNIQY
few	TRBV6-1	TRBJ2-7	ASSPDRVTEQY
.	TRBV18	TRBJ1-5	ASSLSKTTGGNQPQH
few	TRBV5-4	TRBJ2-6	ASSPDREGANVLT
.	TRBV5-1	TRBJ2-7	ASYGDGLGLEQY
.	TRBV19	TRBJ2-5	ASSTSQKGGRETQY
.	TRBV6-1	.	ASSPDRVTEQY